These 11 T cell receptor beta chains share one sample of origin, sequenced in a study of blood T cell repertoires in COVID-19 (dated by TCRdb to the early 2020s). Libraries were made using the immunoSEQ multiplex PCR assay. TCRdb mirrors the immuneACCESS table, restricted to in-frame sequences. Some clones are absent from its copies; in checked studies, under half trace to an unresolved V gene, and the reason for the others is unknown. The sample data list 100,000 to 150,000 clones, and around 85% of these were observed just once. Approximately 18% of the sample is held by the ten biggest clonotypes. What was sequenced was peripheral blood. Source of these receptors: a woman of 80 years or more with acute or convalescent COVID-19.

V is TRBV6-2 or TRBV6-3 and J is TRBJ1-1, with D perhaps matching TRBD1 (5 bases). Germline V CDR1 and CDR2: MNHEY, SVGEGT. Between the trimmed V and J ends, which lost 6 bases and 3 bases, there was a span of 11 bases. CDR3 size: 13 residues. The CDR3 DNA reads TGTGCCAGCAGCTATCGACAGTACACTGAAGCTTTCTTT. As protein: CASSYRQYTEAFF.

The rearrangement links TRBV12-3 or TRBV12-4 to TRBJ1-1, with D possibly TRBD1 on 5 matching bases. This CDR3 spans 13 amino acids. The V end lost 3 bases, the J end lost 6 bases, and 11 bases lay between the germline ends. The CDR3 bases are TGTGCCAGCAGTTTCCCAGGGCTCCCTGAAGCTTTCTTT. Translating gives CASSFPGLPEAFF.

CDR3 protein: CASSRTSGVDEQFF. The CDR3 bases are TGTGCCAGCTCGAGGACTAGCGGGGTGGATGAGCAGTTCTTC. The rearrangement joins TRBV18 to TRBJ2-1; TRBD2 matches at 12 bases. Trimming removed 6 bases from V and 8 bases from J; junction bases left unmatched: 5. This CDR3 comprises 14 residues. Germline lookup yields CDR1 KGHSH and CDR2 LQKENI.

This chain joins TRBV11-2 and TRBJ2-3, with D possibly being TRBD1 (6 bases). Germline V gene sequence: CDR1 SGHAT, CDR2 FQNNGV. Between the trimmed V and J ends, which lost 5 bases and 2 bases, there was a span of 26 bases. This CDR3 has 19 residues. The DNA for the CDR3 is TGTGCCAGCAGCAGGGGGACCGGGACCGAGGGGATTATCACAGATACGCAGTATTTT. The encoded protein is CASSRGTGTEGIITDTQYF.

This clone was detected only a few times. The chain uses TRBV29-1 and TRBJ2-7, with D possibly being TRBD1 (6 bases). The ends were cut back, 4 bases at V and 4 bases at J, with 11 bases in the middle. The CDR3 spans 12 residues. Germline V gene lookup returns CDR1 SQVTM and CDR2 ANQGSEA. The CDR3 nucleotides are TGCAGCGTTGCAAAGACAGGATACGAGCAGTACTTC. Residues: CSVAKTGYEQYF.

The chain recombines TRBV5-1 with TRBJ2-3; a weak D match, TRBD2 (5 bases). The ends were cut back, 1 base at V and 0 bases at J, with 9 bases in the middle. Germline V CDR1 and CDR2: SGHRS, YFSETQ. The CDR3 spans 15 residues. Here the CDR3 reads CASSLQTGSTDTQYF. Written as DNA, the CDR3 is TGCGCCAGCAGCTTGCAGACGGGGAGCACAGATACGCAGTATTTT.

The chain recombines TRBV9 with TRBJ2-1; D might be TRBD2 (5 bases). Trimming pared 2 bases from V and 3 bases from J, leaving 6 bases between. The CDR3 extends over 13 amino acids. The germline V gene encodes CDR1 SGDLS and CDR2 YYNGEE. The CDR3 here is CASSVTIYNEQFF. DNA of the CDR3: TGTGCCAGCAGCGTGACTATCTACAATGAGCAGTTCTTC. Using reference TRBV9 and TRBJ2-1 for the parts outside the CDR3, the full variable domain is DSGVTQTPKHLITATGQRVTLRCSPRSGDLSVYWYQQSLDQGLQFLIQYYNGEERAKGNILERFSAQQFPDLHSELNLSSLELGDSALYFCASSVTIYNEQFFGPGTRLTVL.

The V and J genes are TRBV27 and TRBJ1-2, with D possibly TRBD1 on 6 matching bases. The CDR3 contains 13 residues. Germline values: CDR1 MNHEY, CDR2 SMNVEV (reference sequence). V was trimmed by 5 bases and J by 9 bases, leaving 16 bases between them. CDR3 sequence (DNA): TGTGCCAGCAGTCTCGGACAGAACTTACGCTACACCTTC. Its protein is CASSLGQNLRYTF.

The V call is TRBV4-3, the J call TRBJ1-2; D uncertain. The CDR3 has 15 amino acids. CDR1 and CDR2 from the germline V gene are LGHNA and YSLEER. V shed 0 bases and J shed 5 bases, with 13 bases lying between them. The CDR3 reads CASSQERQAPYGYTF. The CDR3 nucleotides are TGCGCCAGCAGCCAAGAGCGTCAGGCACCTTATGGCTACACCTTC.

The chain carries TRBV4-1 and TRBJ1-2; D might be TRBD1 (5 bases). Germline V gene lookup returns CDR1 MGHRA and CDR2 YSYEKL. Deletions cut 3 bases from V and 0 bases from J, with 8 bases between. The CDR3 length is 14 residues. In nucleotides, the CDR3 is TGCGCCAGCAGCCAGGGGCAGCCTAACTATGGCTACACCTTC. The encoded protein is CASSQGQPNYGYTF.

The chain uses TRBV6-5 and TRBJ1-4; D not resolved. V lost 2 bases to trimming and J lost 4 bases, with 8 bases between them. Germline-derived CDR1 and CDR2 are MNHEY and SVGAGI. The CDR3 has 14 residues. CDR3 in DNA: TGTGCCAGCAGTTACAGGACTGGTAATGAAAAACTGTTTTTT. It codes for CASSYRTGNEKLFF.